These T cell receptor beta chains were read from a single sample in a study of shared clonotypes between healthy human individuals. The method was immunoSEQ multiplex PCR; TCRdb's version includes in-frame clones alone and lacks a portion of them. The sample lists about 1.5 million clones, 98% occurring once. Material for sequencing was naive CD4+ T cells sorted from blood. The origin of the receptors is a man aged 30 to 39 in good health. The CDR3 runs from the conserved cysteine through the conserved F or W. The D gene is left open where the match is weak. Clone size is stated in some rows and not others, as once, few, many or a class when expanded.

v_gene	d_gene	j_gene	abundance	CDR3aa	CDR3nt
TRBV9	.	TRBJ2-2	.	CASSGQVTGELFF	TGTGCCAGCAGCGGGCAGGTCACCGGGGAGCTGTTTTTT
TRBV18	TRBD2	TRBJ2-1	once	CASSNGAGESEQFF	TGTGCCAGCTCAAACGGGGCGGGAGAGAGTGAGCAGTTCTTC
TRBV10-3	.	TRBJ1-3	.	CAISETRSVTSGNTIYF	TGTGCCATCAGTGAGACTCGATCTGTAACCTCTGGAAACACCATATATTTT
TRBV5-4	.	TRBJ1-4	once	CASSTAPLGATDEKLFF	TGTGCCAGCAGCACCGCTCCTCTGGGGGCAACCGATGAAAAACTGTTTTTT
TRBV5-4	.	TRBJ1-1	.	CASSLDGGGNTEAFF	TGTGCCAGCAGCTTGGACGGGGGCGGGAACACTGAAGCTTTCTTT
TRBV7-3	TRBD1	TRBJ2-6	once	CASSPGQGSSGANVLTF	TGTGCCAGCAGCCCGGGACAGGGGAGCTCTGGGGCCAACGTCCTGACTTTC
TRBV6-6	.	TRBJ2-7	.	CASSYRTPAKQYF	TGTGCCAGCAGTTACCGGACCCCAGCGAAGCAGTACTTC
TRBV14	TRBD2	TRBJ2-2	.	CASSQDRRGRADTGELFF	TGTGCCAGCAGCCAAGATAGGCGCGGGAGGGCCGACACCGGGGAGCTGTTTTTT
TRBV6-1	.	TRBJ2-2	.	CASSGIQGWTGELFF	TGTGCCAGCAGTGGCATACAGGGATGGACCGGGGAGCTGTTTTTT
TRBV2	.	TRBJ2-5	once	CASKERRETQYF	TGTGCCAGCAAAGAAAGAAGAGAGACCCAGTACTTC
TRBV9	TRBD2	TRBJ2-3	.	CASSATRTRTSTDTQYF	TGTGCCAGCAGCGCCACGAGGACTAGAACTAGCACAGATACGCAGTATTTT
TRBV6-5	.	TRBJ1-5	.	CASSSANFNQPQHF	TGTGCCAGCAGTTCGGCGAATTTTAATCAGCCCCAGCATTTT
TRBV7-9	.	TRBJ2-1	.	CASSQTREQFF	TGTGCCAGCAGCCAAACGAGAGAGCAGTTCTTC
TRBV19	.	TRBJ2-4	.	CASSLIGVRAPKNIQYF	TGTGCCAGTAGTCTCATAGGGGTTCGGGCCCCCAAAAACATTCAGTACTTC
TRBV28	TRBD1	TRBJ2-7	.	CASSWGDREAGEQYF	TGTGCCAGCAGTTGGGGGGACAGGGAGGCTGGTGAGCAGTACTTC
TRBV5-1	.	TRBJ1-1	.	CASSFDRNEAFF	TGCGCCAGCAGCTTCGACAGAAATGAAGCTTTCTTT
TRBV27	.	TRBJ2-3	.	CASSHLSTDTQYF	TGTGCCAGCAGTCACCTAAGCACAGATACGCAGTATTTT
TRBV11-2	.	TRBJ2-2	.	CASSLERTNTGELFF	TGTGCCAGCAGCTTAGAAAGGACGAACACCGGGGAGCTGTTTTTT
TRBV6-4	.	TRBJ2-3	.	CASSEGARETDTQYF	TGTGCCAGCAGTGAGGGGGCGCGGGAGACAGATACGCAGTATTTT
TRBV19	TRBD1	TRBJ2-2	.	CASRTGALWGTTGELFF	TGTGCCAGTCGGACAGGGGCCCTATGGGGGACAACCGGGGAGCTGTTTTTT
TRBV18	TRBD2	TRBJ2-5	.	CASSPGGGGQETQYF	TGTGCCAGCTCACCAGGCGGGGGGGGCCAAGAGACCCAGTACTTC
TRBV29-1	TRBD1	TRBJ2-3	.	CSVTDRGITDTQYF	TGCAGCGTTACTGACAGGGGGATCACAGATACGCAGTATTTT
TRBV19	.	TRBJ2-1	.	CASSILDVSGHEQFF	TGTGCCAGTAGTATCCTAGATGTCTCAGGGCATGAGCAGTTCTTC
TRBV18	TRBD2	TRBJ2-7	.	CASSPIAGYPPYEQYF	TGTGCCAGCTCACCGATAGCGGGATACCCTCCCTACGAGCAGTACTTC
TRBV5-1	.	TRBJ2-7	.	CASSPRLAEKGEQYF	TGCGCCAGCAGCCCCCGATTGGCAGAGAAGGGCGAGCAGTACTTC
TRBV27	.	TRBJ2-4	.	CASRRSSGSGNIQYF	TGTGCCAGCAGACGAAGCTCTGGGAGTGGGAACATTCAGTACTTC
TRBV15	.	TRBJ1-5	.	CATSRTKGFDQPQHF	TGTGCCACCAGCAGAACTAAGGGTTTCGATCAGCCCCAGCATTTT
TRBV10-3	.	TRBJ2-7	.	CAISDPGGDKTYEQYF	TGTGCCATCAGTGACCCAGGGGGGGACAAAACCTACGAGCAGTACTTC
TRBV7-2	.	TRBJ1-2	.	CASSLAASGYGYTF	TGTGCCAGCAGCTTAGCAGCATCAGGCTATGGCTACACCTTC
TRBV5-1	.	TRBJ2-6	.	CASSRAQGSGSYSGANVLTF	TGCGCCAGCAGTCGAGCTCAGGGTTCCGGCAGCTATTCTGGGGCCAACGTCCTGACTTTC
TRBV28	.	TRBJ2-2	.	CASSYSGVNTGELFF	TGTGCCAGCAGCTACTCCGGCGTCAACACCGGGGAGCTGTTTTTT